This T cell receptor beta chain was identified during a study of T cell repertoires in cytomegalovirus infection. Study in general: CMV infection together with matching HLA type was indicated by public TCR beta signatures.

This clonotype was seen only a few times. Its target is not known. The CDR3 covers 14 residues. Germline V lookup: CDR1 SGHTA, CDR2 FQGNSA. V gave up 3 bases and J gave up 0 bases, with 6 bases separating them. Study-wide results and caveats: Adding up the frequency of public TCR beta families identified people who carried CMV plus the relevant HLA.

TCRdb re-analysed the reads in MiXCR, keeping a single row per CDR3 protein. The sample includes about 150,000 distinct CDR3 sequences, over 15% of them seen just once. The chain couples TRBV7-2 to TRBJ2-1, with D unclear. This TCR came from a human donor in good health (CMV status not recorded). Some clones in this sample may be carry-over from other donors' samples. What was sequenced was CD8+ T cells from PBMCs. The CDR3 sequence: CASSFLSSYNEQFF. In DNA, the CDR3 is TGTGCCAGCAGCTTTCTCAGCTCCTACAATGAGCAGTTCTTC.